Following are 6 T cell receptor beta chains from one sample sequenced in a study of T cell changes during pregnancy in multiple sclerosis. Sequencing was performed with immunoSEQ multiplex PCR; in TCRdb, only in-frame clones are kept and a portion is missing. The table records fewer than 95,000 clones, 94% of them present only once. The sequencing here drew on peripheral blood, taken in the third trimester of pregnancy. The receptors stem from a female donor with multiple sclerosis, enrolled in a pregnancy study.

This sequence joins TRBV11-1 and TRBJ2-7; 8 bases match TRBD1. The CDR3 runs to 13 residues. With 6 bases clipped from V and 6 bases from J, the junction kept 7 bases outside the gene matches. CDR1 is SGHAT, CDR2 FQDESV, per germline (reference sequence). In nucleotides, the CDR3 is TGTGCCAGCAGTGAACAGGGGGTGGTCGAGCAGTACTTC. It codes for CASSEQGVVEQYF. The full variable domain, rest sourced from reference TRBV11-1 and TRBJ2-7, is EAEVAQSPRYKITEKSQAVAFWCDPISGHATLYWYRQILGQGPELLVQFQDESVVDDSQLPKDRFSAERLKGVDSTLKIQPAELGDSAMYLCASSEQGVVEQYFGPGTRLTVT.

The chain is built from TRBV7-6 and TRBJ2-7; TRBD1 matches at 8 bases. This CDR3 comprises 15 residues. J lost 5 bases, V lost 5 bases, and 11 bases had no gene match. The V gene's germline CDR1 is SGHVS and CDR2 FNYEAQ. CDR3 nucleotide sequence: TGTGCCAGCAGCCCCCTCAACAGGGGGTCGGACGAGCAGTACTTC. This codes for CASSPLNRGSDEQYF. Full variable domain (remainder filled in from reference TRBV7-6 and TRBJ2-7): GAGVSQSPRYKVTKRGQDVALRCDPISGHVSLYWYRQALGQGPEFLTYFNYEAQQDKSGLPNDRFSAERPEGSISTLTIQRTEQRDSAMYRCASSPLNRGSDEQYFGPGTRLTVT.

For this clone: The sample has other DNA sequences that encode this CDR3 too. CDR3 residues: CASSIVGGNYGYTF. The CDR3 DNA follows: TGTGCCAGTAGTATTGTCGGGGGAAACTATGGCTACACCTTC. This sequence joins TRBV19 and TRBJ1-2, with D tentatively TRBD1 (5 bases). The length of the CDR3 is 14 residues. Per germline, CDR1 LNHDA and CDR2 SQIVND (reference sequence). V shed 3 bases and J shed 2 bases, with 10 bases lying between them.

This clone has a single count. The V gene is TRBV27, the J gene TRBJ1-5; perhaps TRBD1 as D (5 bases). V was cut by 2 bases and J by 3 bases, with 8 bases left in between. The CDR3 extends over 14 amino acids. The germline V gene encodes CDR1 MNHEY and CDR2 SMNVEV (reference sequence). This CDR3 is CASSLRGLNQPQHF. CDR3 nucleotide sequence: TGTGCCAGCAGTTTACGGGGACTCAATCAGCCCCAGCATTTT.

The V call is TRBV7-2, the J call TRBJ2-3; 9 bases are a match to TRBD2. The CDR3 extends over 16 amino acids. Germline trimming cut 5 bases from V and 6 bases from J; bases unmatched to any gene: 12. From germline, CDR1 is SGHTA and CDR2 FQGNSA. The CDR3 sequence is CASSPVGAGGGDTQYF. DNA for the CDR3: TGTGCCAGCAGCCCTGTAGGGGCGGGAGGGGGGGATACGCAGTATTTT.

Here the CDR3 reads CASSLRGAYGDTF. In DNA, the CDR3 is TGTGCCAGCAGCTTGCGGGGGGCCTATGGTGACACCTTC. The chain links TRBV7-8 to TRBJ1-2; the D gene is possibly TRBD1 (6 bases). The CDR3 contains 13 residues. Germline V lookup: CDR1 SGHVS, CDR2 FQNEAQ. Trimming stripped 3 bases from V and 12 bases from J, with 17 bases between.